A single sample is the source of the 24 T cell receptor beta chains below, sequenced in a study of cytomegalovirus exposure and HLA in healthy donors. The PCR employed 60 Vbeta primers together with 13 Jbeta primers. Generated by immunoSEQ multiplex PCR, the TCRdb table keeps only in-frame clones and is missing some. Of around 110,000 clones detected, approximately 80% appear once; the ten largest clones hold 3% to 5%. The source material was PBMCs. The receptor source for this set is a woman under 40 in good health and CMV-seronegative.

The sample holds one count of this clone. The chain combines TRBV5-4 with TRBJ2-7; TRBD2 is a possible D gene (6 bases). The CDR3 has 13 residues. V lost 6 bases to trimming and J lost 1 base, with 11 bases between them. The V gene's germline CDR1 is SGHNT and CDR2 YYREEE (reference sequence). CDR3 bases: TGTGCCAGCAATAGCGGTACTTCCTACGAGCAGTACTTC. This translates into CASNSGTSYEQYF.

This chain's CDR3 is CASSEWEDEVYGYTF. The CDR3 DNA is TGTGCCAGCAGTGAATGGGAGGACGAAGTCTATGGCTACACCTTC. This chain joins TRBV25-1 and TRBJ1-2; no definite D call. In germline, CDR1 is MGHDK, CDR2 SYGVNS. The V end lost 1 base, the J end lost 4 bases, and 13 bases lay between the germline ends. The CDR3 runs 15 residues.

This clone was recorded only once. The CDR3 coding sequence is TGTGCCAGCAGTTTATGGGGACTAGCGGGAACCGGGGAGCTGTTTTTT. Its translation is CASSLWGLAGTGELFF. V usage is TRBV27 and J usage is TRBJ2-2; the match to TRBD2 covers 13 bases. The CDR3 runs to 16 residues. The V gene end was trimmed by 1 base and the J gene end by 5 bases; junction bases not matched to a gene: 1. CDR1 MNHEY and CDR2 SMNVEV come from the germline V gene (reference sequence).

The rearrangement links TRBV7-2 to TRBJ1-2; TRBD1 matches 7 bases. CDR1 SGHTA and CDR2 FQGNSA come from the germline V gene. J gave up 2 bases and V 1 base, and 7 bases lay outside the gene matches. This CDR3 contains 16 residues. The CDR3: CASSLERQGTNYGYTF. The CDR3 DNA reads TGTGCCAGCAGCTTAGAACGACAGGGAACAAACTATGGCTACACCTTC.

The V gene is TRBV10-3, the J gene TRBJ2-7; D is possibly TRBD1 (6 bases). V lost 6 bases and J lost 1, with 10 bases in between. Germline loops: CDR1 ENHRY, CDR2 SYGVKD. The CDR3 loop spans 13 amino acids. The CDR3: CAISWTDSYEQYF. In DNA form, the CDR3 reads TGTGCCATCAGCTGGACAGATTCCTACGAGCAGTACTTC.

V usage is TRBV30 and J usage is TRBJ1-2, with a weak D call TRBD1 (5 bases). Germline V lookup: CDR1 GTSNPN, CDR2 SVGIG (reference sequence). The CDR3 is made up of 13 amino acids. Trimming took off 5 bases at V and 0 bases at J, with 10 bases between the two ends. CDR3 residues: CAWEPGTNYGYTF. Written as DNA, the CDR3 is TGTGCCTGGGAGCCAGGGACTAACTATGGCTACACCTTC.

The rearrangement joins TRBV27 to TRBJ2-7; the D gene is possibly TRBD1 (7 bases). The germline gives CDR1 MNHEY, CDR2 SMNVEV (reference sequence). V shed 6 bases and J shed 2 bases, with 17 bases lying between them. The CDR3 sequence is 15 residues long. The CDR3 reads CASSPEPGGTYEQYF. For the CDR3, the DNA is TGTGCCAGCAGCCCTGAACCAGGGGGGACCTACGAGCAGTACTTC.

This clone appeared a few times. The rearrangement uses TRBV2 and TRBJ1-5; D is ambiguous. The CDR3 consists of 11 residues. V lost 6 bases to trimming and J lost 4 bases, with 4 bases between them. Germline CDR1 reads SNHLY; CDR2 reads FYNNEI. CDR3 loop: CASSLNQPQHF. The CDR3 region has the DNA TGTGCCAGCAGCTTAAATCAGCCCCAGCATTTT.

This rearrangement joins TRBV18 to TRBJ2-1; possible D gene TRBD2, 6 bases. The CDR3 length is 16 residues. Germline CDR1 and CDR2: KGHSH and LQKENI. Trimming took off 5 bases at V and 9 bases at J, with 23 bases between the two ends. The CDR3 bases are TGTGCCAGCTCATTACTAGTACCGGAGGGTTATGGTGAGCAGTTCTTC. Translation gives CASSLLVPEGYGEQFF.

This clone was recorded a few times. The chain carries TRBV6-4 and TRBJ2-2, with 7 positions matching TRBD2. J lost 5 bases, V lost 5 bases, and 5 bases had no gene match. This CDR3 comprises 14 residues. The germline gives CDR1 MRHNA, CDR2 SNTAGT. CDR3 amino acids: CASSYLAETGELFF. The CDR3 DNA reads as TGTGCCAGCAGTTATCTAGCGGAGACCGGGGAGCTGTTTTTT.

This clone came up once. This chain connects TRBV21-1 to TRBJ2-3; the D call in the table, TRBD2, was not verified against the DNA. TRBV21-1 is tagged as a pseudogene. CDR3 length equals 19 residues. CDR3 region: CASRPLSGTSGRAADTQYF. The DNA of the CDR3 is TGTGCCAGCAGGCCACTCTCCGGGACTAGCGGGAGGGCCGCAGATACGCAGTATTTT.

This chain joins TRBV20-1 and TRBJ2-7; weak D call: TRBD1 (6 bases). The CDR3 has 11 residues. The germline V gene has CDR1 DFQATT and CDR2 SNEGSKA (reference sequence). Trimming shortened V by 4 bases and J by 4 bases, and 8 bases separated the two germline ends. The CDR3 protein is CSAKQGYEQYF. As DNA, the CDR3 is TGCAGTGCTAAGCAGGGGTACGAGCAGTACTTC.

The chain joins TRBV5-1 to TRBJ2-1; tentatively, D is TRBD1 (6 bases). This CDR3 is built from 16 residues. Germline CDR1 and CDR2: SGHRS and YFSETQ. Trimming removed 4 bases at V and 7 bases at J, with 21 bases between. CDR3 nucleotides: TGCGCCAGCAGCGCAACCGGGACAAGGGGCGGGAATGAGCAGTTCTTC. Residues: CASSATGTRGGNEQFF.

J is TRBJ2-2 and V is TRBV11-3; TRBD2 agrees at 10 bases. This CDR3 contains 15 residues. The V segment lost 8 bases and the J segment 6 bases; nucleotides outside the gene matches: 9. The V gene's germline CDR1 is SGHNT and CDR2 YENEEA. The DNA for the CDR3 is TGTGCCAGCGGACAGACTAGCGGGTACTCCGGGGAGCTGTTTTTT. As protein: CASGQTSGYSGELFF.

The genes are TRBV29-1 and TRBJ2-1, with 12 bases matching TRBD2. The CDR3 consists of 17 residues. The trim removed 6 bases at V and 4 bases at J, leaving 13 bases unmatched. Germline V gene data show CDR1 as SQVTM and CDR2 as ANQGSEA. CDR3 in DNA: TGCAGCGTAGATGGGACTAGCGGGTATACCAATTACAATGAGCAGTTCTTC. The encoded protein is CSVDGTSGYTNYNEQFF.

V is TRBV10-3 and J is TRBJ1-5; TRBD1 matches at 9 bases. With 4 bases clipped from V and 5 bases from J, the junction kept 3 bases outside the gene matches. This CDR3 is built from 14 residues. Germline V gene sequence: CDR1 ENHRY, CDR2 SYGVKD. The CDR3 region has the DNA TGTGCCATCAGTGTGACAGGGGGAGATCAGCCCCAGCATTTT. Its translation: CAISVTGGDQPQHF.

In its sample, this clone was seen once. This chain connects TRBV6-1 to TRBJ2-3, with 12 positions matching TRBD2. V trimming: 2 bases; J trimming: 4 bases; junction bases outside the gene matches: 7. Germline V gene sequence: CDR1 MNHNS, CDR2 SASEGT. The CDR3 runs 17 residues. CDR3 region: CASSEPRLAGVSDTQYF. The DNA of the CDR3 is TGTGCCAGCAGTGAACCACGACTAGCGGGAGTTTCAGATACGCAGTATTTT.

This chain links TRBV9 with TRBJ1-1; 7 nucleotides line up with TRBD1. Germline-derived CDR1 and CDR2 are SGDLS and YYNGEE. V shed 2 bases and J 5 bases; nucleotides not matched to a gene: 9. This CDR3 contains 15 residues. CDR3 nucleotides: TGTGCCAGCAGCGTTCTTACAGGGGTAGCGACTGAAGCTTTCTTT. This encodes CASSVLTGVATEAFF.

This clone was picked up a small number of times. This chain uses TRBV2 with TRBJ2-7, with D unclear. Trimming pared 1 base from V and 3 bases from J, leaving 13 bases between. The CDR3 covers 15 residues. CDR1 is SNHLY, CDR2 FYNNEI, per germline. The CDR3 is CASSEEPAPGYEQYF. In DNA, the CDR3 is TGTGCCAGCAGTGAAGAGCCAGCTCCGGGCTACGAGCAGTACTTC. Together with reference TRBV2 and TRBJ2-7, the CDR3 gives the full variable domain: EPEVTQTPSHQVTQMGQEVILRCVPISNHLYFYWYRQILGQKVEFLVSFYNNEISEKSEIFDDQFSVERPDGSNFTLKIRSTKLEDSAMYFCASSEEPAPGYEQYFGPGTRLTVT.

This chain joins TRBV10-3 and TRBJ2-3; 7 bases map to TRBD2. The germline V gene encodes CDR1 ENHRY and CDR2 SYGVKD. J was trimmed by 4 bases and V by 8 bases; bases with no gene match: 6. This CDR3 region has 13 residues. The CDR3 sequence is CAIGRGEADTQYF. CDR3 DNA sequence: TGTGCCATCGGTCGGGGGGAGGCAGATACGCAGTATTTT.

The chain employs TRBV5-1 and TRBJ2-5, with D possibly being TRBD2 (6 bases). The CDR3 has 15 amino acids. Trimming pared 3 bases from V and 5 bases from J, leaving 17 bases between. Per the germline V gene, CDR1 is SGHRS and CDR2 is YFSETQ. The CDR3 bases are TGCGCCAGCAGCTCAGGAGCGGGCCGCCGGGAGACCCAGTACTTC. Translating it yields CASSSGAGRRETQYF.

The chain's CDR3 is CASSLPSTGVPNRPQETQYF. The DNA of the CDR3 is TGTGCCAGCAGTTTACCATCGACAGGGGTCCCAAACCGGCCACAAGAGACCCAGTACTTC. The rearrangement uses TRBV28 and TRBJ2-5; 8 bases fit TRBD1. This CDR3 region has 20 residues. From germline, CDR1 is MDHEN and CDR2 SYDVKM. J gave up 2 bases and V 2 bases, and 19 bases lay outside the gene matches.

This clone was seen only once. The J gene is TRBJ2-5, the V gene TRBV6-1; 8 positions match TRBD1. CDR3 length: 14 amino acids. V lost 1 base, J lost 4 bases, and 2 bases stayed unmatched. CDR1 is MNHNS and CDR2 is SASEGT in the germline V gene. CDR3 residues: CASSEGTGLETQYF. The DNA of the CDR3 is TGTGCCAGCAGTGAAGGGACAGGGTTAGAGACCCAGTACTTC.

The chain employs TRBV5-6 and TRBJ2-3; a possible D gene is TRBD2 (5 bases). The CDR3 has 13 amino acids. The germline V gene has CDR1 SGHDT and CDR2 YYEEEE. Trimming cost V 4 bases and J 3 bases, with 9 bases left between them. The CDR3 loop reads CASSLGRTDTQYF. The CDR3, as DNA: TGTGCCAGCAGCCTGGGGAGAACAGATACGCAGTATTTT.